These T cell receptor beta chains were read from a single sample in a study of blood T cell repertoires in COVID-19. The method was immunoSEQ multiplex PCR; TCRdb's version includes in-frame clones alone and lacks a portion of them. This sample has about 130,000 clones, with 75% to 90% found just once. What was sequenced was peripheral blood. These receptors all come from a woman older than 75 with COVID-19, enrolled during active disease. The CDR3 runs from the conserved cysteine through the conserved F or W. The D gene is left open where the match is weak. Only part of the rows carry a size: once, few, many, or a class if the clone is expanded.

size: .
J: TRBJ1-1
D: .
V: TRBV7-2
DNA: TGTGCCAGCAGCACGGCGGCGAACACTGAAGCTTTCTTT
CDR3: CASSTAANTEAFF

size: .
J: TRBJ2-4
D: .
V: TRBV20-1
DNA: TGCAGTGCTAGGGCTAAAAACATTCAGTACTTC
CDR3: CSARAKNIQYF

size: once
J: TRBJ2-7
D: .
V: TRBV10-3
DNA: TGTGCCATCAGTGAGTCAAGGCAGGGCTACTCCTACGAGCAGTACTTC
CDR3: CAISESRQGYSYEQYF

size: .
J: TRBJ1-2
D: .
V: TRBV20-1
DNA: TGCAGTGCTAAGGAGAGTGGCTACACCTTC
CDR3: CSAKESGYTF

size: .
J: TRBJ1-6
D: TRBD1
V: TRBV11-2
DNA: TGTGCCAGCAGTTACCAACAGGGGGCGCCCCTCCACTTT
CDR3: CASSYQQGAPLHF

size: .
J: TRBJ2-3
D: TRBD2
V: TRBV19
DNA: TGTGCCAGTAGTATCACTAGCGGGGACTTGAACCCCACAGATACGCAGTATTTT
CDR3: CASSITSGDLNPTDTQYF

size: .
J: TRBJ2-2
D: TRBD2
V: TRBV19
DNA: TGTGCCAGTAGCCTCGGGACTACCCATACCGGGGAGCTGTTTTTT
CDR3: CASSLGTTHTGELFF

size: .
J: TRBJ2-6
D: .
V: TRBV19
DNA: TGTGCCAGGCGGAGGGGGGACAGTCACTCTGGGGCCAACGTCCTGACTTTC
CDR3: CARRRGDSHSGANVLTF

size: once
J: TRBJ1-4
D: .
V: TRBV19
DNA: TGTGCCAGTAGAGAACAGGGACCAAAACTGTTTTTT
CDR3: CASREQGPKLFF

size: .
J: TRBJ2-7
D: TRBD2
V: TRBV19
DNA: TGTGCCAGTAGTACCTTAAGCGGGGGTGACTACGAGCAGTACTTC
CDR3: CASSTLSGGDYEQYF

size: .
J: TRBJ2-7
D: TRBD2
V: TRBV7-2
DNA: TGTGCCAGCAGAACTAGCGGGGGCATCCAGTACTTC
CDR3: CASRTSGGIQYF

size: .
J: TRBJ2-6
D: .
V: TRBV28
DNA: TGTGCCAGCAGTTCTACTAGCTCTGGGGCCAACGTCCTGACTTTC
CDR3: CASSSTSSGANVLTF

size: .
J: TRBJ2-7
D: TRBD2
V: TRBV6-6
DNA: TGTGCCAGCACCCTGGGACTAGCGGTGGAGCAGTACTTC
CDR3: CASTLGLAVEQYF

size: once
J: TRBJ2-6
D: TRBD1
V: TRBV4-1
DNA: TGCGCCAGCAGCCAGGGGACAGCCCCTTCTGGGGCCAACGTCCTGACTTTC
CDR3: CASSQGTAPSGANVLTF

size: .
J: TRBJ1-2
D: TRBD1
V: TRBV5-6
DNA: TGTGCCAGCAGCCAGAGGGGGCGCTTCTATGGCTACACCTTC
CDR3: CASSQRGRFYGYTF

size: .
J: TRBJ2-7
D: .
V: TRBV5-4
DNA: TGTGCCAGCAGCACGACCCCAGGGACCTACGAGCAGTACTTC
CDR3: CASSTTPGTYEQYF

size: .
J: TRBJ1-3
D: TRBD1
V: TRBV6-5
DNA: TGTGCCAGCAGTTACGGAGGGACAGGGATGGGAAACACCATATATTTT
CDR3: CASSYGGTGMGNTIYF

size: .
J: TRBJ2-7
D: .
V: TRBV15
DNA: TGTGCCACCAGCAGAGTCGAGGTTGGCGCCTACGAGCAGTACTTC
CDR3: CATSRVEVGAYEQYF

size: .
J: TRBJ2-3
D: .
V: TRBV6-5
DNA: TGTGCCAGCGCGGACAGTCCACTCACAGATACGCAGTATTTT
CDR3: CASADSPLTDTQYF

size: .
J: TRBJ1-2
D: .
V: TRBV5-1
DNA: TGCGCCAGCAGCGGTGACAGCCCGTCCGCCTATGGCTACACCTTC
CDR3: CASSGDSPSAYGYTF

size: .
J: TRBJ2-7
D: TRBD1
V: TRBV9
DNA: TGTGCCAGCAGCCCCTCCGGGACAGGGACCTACGAGCAGTACTTC
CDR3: CASSPSGTGTYEQYF

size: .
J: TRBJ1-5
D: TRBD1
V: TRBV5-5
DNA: TGTGCCAGCAGCTTGGGGGACAGTCAGCCCCAGCATTTT
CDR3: CASSLGDSQPQHF

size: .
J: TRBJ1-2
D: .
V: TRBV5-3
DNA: TGTGCCAGAAGGGTTCGGGATGGCTACACCTTC
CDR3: CARRVRDGYTF

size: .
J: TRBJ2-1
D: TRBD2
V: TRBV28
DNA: TGTGCCAGCGAGGCCCCCGATATAGCGGGGTACAATGAGCAGTTCTTC
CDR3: CASEAPDIAGYNEQFF

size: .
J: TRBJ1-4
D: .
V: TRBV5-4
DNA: TGTGCCAGCAGCTTGGGTGCGTCGACTAATGAAAAACTGTTTTTT
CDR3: CASSLGASTNEKLFF

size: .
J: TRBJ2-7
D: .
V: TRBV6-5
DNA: TGTGCCAGCAGTTACGCGGTCGTGGGAGGCTACGAGCAGTACTTC
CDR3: CASSYAVVGGYEQYF

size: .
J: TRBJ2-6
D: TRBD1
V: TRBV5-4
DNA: TGTGCCAGCACCCCCAGACAGGGATCCTCATCTGGGGCCAACGTCCTGACTTTC
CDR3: CASTPRQGSSSGANVLTF

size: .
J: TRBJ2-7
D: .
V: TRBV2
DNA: TGTGCCAGCAGACGGGGGACTCTTTACTTC
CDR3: CASRRGTLYF

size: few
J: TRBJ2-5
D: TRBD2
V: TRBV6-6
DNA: TGTGCCAGCAGGAAACTAGCGGGAGGGGAGACCCAGTACTTC
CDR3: CASRKLAGGETQYF

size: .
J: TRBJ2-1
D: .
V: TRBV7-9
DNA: TGTGCCAGCAGCCCCGGGACTTCCAATGAGCAGTTCTTC
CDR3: CASSPGTSNEQFF

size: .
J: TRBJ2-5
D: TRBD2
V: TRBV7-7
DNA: TGTGCTAGCAGCTTAGCGCCACTAGCGGGAGAGACCCAGTACTTC
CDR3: CASSLAPLAGETQYF

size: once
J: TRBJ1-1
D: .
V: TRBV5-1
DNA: TGCGCCAGCAGCCCCCTTGGGGGGGCTGAGGGCACTGAAGCTTTCTTT
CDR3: CASSPLGGAEGTEAFF

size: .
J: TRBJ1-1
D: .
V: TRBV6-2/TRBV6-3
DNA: TGTGCCAGCAGTTACGTGGGACAGAACACTGAAGCTTTCTTT
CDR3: CASSYVGQNTEAFF

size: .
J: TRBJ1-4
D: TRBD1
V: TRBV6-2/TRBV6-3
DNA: TGTGCCAGCAGCAAGGAGGGGGCGGCTAATGAAAAACTGTTTTTT
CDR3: CASSKEGAANEKLFF

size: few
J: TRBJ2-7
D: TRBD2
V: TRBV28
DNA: TGTGCCAGCAGTCCGACTAGCGGGAGGTCCTACGAGCAGTACTTC
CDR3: CASSPTSGRSYEQYF

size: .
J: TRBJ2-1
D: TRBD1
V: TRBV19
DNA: TGTGCCAGTAGTACCGGGACAGGGGGCATCAATGAGCAGTTCTTC
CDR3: CASSTGTGGINEQFF

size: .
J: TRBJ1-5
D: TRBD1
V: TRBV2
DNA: TGTGCCAGCAGGGGGGGACAGGGGGTGGAGCCCCAGCATTTT
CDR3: CASRGGQGVEPQHF

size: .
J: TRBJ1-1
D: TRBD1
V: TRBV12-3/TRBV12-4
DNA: TGTGCCAGCAGTCGGACAGGGAGGACTGAAGCTTTCTTT
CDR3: CASSRTGRTEAFF

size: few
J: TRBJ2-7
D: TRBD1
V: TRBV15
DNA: TGTGCCACCAGCAGACCCCCGCCGGGACAGGGGGAGCAGTACTTC
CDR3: CATSRPPPGQGEQYF

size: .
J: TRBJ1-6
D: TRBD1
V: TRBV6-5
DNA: TGTGCCAGCAGTTACTCGGGGACAGGGGACGGTTCACCCCTCCACTTT
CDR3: CASSYSGTGDGSPLHF

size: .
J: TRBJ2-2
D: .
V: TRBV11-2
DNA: TGTGCCAGCAGCTTACGGGAGAACACCGGGGAGCTGTTTTTT
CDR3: CASSLRENTGELFF

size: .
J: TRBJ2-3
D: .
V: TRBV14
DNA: TGTGCCAGCAGCCAAACCAGCGGAGGAGGAGGATTCACAGATACGCAGTATTTT
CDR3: CASSQTSGGGGFTDTQYF

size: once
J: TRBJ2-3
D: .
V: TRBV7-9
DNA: TGTGCCAGCAGCGAGGGAGGGGGGGATACGCAGTATTTT
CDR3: CASSEGGGDTQYF

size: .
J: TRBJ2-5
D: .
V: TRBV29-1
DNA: TGCAGCGTTGAAGAAAAAGCAGGGACCCAGTACTTC
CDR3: CSVEEKAGTQYF

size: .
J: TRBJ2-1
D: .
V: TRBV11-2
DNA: TGTGCCAGCAGCTTAGGCAGAAGCTCCTACAATGAGCAGTTCTTC
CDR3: CASSLGRSSYNEQFF

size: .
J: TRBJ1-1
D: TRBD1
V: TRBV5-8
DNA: TGTGCCAGCACCTGGACAGGGGGCAATGAAGCTTTCTTT
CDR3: CASTWTGGNEAFF

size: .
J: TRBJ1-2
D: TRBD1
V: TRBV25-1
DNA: TGTGCCAGCAGACAGACAGGGGCCAACTATGGCTACACCTTC
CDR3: CASRQTGANYGYTF

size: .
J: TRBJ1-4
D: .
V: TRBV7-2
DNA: TGTGCCAGCAGCGTTAGCGGTGTGAGTGGGGAAAAACTGTTTTTT
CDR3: CASSVSGVSGEKLFF

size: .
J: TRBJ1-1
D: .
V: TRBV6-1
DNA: TGTGCCAGCAGTGAAGCGCGGTACACTGAAGCTTTCTTT
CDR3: CASSEARYTEAFF

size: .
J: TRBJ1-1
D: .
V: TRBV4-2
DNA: TGTGCCAGCAGCCAAGCGGGCCAGGGTGAAACTGAAGCTTTCTTT
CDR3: CASSQAGQGETEAFF

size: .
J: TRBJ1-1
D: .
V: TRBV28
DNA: TGTGCCAGCAGTGAAACACAGATGAACACTGAAGCTTTCTTT
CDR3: CASSETQMNTEAFF

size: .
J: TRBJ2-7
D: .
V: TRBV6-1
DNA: TGTGCCAGCAGTGATTTCTCCAGGGGTATTTCCTACGAGCAGTACTTC
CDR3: CASSDFSRGISYEQYF

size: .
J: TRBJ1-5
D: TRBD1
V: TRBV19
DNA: TGTGCCAGTAGTATCGGAGGTGACAGGGGTCGCCAGCCCCAGCATTTT
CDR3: CASSIGGDRGRQPQHF

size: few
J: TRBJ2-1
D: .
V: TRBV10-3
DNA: TGTGCCATCTCGGCGGTTGAATACAATGAGCAGTTCTTC
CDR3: CAISAVEYNEQFF